This TCR beta chain was recovered during a study of blood T cell repertoires in COVID-19. The germline V gene encodes CDR1 LGHDT and CDR2 YNNKEL (reference sequence). The CDR3 length is 12 residues. V was clipped by 3 bases and J by 5 bases, with 7 bases between them. Sequenced by immunoSEQ multiplex PCR; TCRdb stores in-frame clones only, minus some. The sample comprises fewer than 150,000 clones, 88% of which are singletons, and roughly a tenth rests with the top ten. Sequenced material: peripheral blood. The chain joins TRBV3-1 (or the pseudogene TRBV3-2) to TRBJ2-5; no clear D. This clonotype was obtained from a man aged 45 to 65 with active or convalescent COVID-19. DNA of the CDR3: TGTGCCAGCAGCCACCCGAGGGAGACCCAGTACTTC. It specifies CASSHPRETQYF.